This T cell receptor (beta chain) was obtained from a study of T cells in tuberculosis. The assay was immunoSEQ multiplex PCR, and TCRdb's table has in-frame clones only and misses some. The table records fewer than 40,000 clones, 95% to 96% of them present only once. Study conclusions and caveats: Smaller alpha distances in active tuberculosis partly reflected shorter CDR3-alpha lengths. Active tuberculosis alpha repertoires lay closer to GMM-specific TCRs than controls'.

Germline V gene sequence: CDR1 SEHNR, CDR2 FQNEAQ (reference sequence). V lost 4 bases, J lost 2 bases, and 6 bases lay in between. The CDR3 spans 12 residues. As regards this clone: Its antigen is not known.

This rearrangement joins TRBV7-9 to TRBJ2-7; no definite D call. This receptor was identified in a donor between 5 and 29 years old with latent tuberculosis or without tuberculosis infection. Sequenced: PBMCs. The CDR3: CASSSSPYEQYF. In nucleotides, the CDR3 is TGTGCCAGCAGCTCCTCCCCCTACGAGCAGTACTTC.